This T cell receptor beta chain was obtained from a study of early T cells in non-severe SARS-CoV-2 infection. TCRdb re-analysed the 5' RACE reads in MiXCR, keeping a single row per CDR3 protein. This table has around 60,000 distinct CDR3 sequences, approximately 12% appearing once. V gave up 4 bases and J gave up 1 base; unmatched junction bases: 7. The CDR3 spans 15 residues. The germline V gene encodes CDR1 SEHNR and CDR2 FQNEAQ (reference sequence). This clonotype was picked up many times. The sample consisted of whole blood. The TCR originated in an adult who was a healthcare worker with PCR-confirmed SARS-CoV-2 infection or an uninfected control (not recorded which). The rearrangement uses TRBV7-9 and TRBJ2-7, with 7 bases identical to TRBD1. CDR3 sequence (DNA): TGTGCCAGCAGCTCCCCGCTGGGACAGTCCTACGAGCAGTACTTC. Translated: CASSSPLGQSYEQYF.